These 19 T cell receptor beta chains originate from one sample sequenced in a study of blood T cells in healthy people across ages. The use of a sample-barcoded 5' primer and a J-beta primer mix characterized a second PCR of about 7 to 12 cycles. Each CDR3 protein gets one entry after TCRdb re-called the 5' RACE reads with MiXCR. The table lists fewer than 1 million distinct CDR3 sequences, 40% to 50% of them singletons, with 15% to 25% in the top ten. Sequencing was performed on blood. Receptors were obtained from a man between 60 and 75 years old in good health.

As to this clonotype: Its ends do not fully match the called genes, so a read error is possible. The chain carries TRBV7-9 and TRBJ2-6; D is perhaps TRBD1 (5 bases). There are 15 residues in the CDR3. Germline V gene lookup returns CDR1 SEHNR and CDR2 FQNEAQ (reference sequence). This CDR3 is CASSLQGPGASVLTF. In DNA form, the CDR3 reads TGTGCCAGCAGCTTACAGGGCCCTGGGGCCAGCGTCCTGACTTTC.

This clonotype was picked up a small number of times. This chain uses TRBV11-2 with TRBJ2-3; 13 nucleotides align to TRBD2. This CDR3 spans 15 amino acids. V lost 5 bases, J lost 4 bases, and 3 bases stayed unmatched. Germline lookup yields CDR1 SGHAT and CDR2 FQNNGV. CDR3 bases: TGTGCCAGCAGCCACGGACTAGCGGGGGCAGATACGCAGTATTTT. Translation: CASSHGLAGADTQYF.

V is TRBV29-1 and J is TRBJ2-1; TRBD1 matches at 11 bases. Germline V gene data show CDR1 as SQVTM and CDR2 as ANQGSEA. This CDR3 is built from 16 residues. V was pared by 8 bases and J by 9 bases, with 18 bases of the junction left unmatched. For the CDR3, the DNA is TGCAGCACCCCTGGAGAGAGGACAGGGGGCTATGGTGAGCAGTTCTTC. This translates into CSTPGERTGGYGEQFF.

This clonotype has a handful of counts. The CDR3 region is CASQQLGTLQFF. In DNA, the CDR3 is TGTGCCAGCCAGCAGCTGGGCACCTTACAGTTCTTC. This chain joins TRBV12-3 or TRBV12-4 and TRBJ2-1; D unresolved. This CDR3 spans 12 amino acids. Trimming took off 8 bases at V and 13 bases at J, with 18 bases between the two ends.

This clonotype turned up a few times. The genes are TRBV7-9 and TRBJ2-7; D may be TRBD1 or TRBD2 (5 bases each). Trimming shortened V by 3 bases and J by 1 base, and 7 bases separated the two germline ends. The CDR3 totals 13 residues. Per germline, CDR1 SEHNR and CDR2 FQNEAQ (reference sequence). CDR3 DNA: TGTGCCAGCAGCTTCGAGGGGTCCTACGAGCAGTACTTC. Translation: CASSFEGSYEQYF.

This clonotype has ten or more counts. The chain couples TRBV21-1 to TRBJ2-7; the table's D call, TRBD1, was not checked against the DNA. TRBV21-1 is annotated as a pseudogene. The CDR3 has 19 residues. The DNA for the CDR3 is TGTGCCAGCACCCTTCACGGGGGCTCCGTCCCCAAGTTCTCCTACGAGCAGTACTTC. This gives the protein CASTLHGGSVPKFSYEQYF.

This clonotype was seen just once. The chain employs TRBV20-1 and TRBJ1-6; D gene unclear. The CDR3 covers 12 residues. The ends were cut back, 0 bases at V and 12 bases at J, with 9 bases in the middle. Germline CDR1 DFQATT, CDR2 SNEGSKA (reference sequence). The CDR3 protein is CSARDREKPLHF. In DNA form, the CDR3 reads TGCAGTGCTAGAGATCGGGAGAAACCCCTCCACTTT.

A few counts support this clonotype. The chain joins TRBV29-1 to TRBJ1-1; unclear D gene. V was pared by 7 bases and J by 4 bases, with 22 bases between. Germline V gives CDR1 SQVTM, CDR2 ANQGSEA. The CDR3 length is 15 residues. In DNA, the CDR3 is TGCAGCGCGCACCGTAGTTTCGGGGAGGGCACTGAAGCTTTCTTT. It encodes CSAHRSFGEGTEAFF.

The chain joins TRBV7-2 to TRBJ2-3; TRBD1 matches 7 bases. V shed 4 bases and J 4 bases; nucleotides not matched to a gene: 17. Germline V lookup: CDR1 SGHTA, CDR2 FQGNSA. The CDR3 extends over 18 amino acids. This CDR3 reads CASSSIDKTGFGPDTQYF. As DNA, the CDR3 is TGTGCCAGCAGCTCCATTGATAAGACAGGGTTTGGCCCAGATACGCAGTATTTT.

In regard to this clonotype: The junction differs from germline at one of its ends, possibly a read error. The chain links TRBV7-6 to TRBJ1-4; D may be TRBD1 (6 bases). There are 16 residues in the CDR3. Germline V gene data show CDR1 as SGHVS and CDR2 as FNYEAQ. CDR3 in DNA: TGTGCCAGCAGCTTATCCTCAGGGGCAACAAATGAAAAACTGTTTTTT. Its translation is CASSLSSGATNEKLFF.

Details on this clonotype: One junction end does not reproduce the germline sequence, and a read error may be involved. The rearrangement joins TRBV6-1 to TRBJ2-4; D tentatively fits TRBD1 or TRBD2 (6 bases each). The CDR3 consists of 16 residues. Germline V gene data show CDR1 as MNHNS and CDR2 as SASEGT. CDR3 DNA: TGTGCCAGCAGCCAGGGCAAGGGGGGCCCCATGGACATTCGGTACTTC. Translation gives CASSQGKGGPMDIRYF.

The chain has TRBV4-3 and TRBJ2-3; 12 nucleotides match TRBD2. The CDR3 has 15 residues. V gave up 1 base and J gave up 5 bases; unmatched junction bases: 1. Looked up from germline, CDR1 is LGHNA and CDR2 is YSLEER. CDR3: CASSQATSGGDTQYF. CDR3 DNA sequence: TGCGCCAGCAGCCAAGCGACTAGCGGGGGAGATACGCAGTATTTT.

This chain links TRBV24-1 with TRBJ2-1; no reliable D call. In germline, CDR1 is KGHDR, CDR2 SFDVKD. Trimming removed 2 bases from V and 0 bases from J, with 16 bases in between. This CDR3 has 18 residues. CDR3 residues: CATSDSWTRPSSYNEQFF. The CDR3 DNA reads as TGTGCCACCAGTGATTCCTGGACCCGTCCATCCTCCTACAATGAGCAGTTCTTC.

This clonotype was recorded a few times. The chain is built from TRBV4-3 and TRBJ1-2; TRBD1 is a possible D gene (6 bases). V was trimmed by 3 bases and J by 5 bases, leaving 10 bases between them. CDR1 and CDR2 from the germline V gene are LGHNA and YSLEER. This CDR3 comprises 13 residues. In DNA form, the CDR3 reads TGCGCCAGCAGCCAGGGGGCTTGGTATGGCTACACCTTC. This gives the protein CASSQGAWYGYTF.

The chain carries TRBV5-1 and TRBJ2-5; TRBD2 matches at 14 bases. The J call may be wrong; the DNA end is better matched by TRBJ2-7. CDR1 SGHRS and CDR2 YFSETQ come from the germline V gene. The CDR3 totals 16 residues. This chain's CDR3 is CASSPGTSGGYNEQYF. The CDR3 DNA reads TGCGCCAGCAGCCCCGGGACTAGCGGGGGTTATAACGAGCAGTACTTC.

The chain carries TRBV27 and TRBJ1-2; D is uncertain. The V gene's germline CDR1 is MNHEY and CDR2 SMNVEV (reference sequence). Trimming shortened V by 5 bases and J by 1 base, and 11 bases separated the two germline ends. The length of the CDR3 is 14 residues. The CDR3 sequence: CASSAGLSNYGYTF. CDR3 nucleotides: TGTGCCAGCAGTGCGGGTCTTAGTAACTATGGCTACACCTTC.

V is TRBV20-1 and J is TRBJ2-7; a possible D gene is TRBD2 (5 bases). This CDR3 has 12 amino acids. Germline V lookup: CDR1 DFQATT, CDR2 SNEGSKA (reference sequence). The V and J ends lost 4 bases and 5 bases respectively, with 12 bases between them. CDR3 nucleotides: TGCAGTGCTAAGGGCTCCGGGGACGAGCAGTACTTC. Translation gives CSAKGSGDEQYF.

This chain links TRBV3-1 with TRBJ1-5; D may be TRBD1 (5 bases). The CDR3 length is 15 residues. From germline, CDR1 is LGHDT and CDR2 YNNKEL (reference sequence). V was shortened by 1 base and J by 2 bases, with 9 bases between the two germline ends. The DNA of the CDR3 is TGTGCCAGCAGCCAAGCCGGGGGTGGCAATCAGCCCCAGCATTTT. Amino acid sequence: CASSQAGGGNQPQHF. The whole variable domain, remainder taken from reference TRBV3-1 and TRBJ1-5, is DTAVSQTPKYLVTQMGNDKSIKCEQNLGHDTMYWYKQDSKKFLKIMFSYNNKELIINETVPNRFSPKSPDKAHLNLHINSLELGDSAVYFCASSQAGGGNQPQHFGDGTRLSIL.

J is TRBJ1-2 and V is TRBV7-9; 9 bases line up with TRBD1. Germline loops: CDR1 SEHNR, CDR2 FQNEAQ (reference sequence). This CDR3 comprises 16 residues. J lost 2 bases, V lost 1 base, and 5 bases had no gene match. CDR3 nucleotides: TGTGCCAGCAGCTTAGGGCTGGGACAGGGAAACTATGGCTACACCTTC. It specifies CASSLGLGQGNYGYTF.